A selection of T cell receptor beta chains follows, all from one sample in a study of cytomegalovirus exposure and HLA in healthy donors. Method: immunoSEQ multiplex PCR; TCRdb's copy keeps in-frame clones and lacks some. Among 150,000 to 200,000 clones listed, around 83% were seen once. Sequenced input: PBMCs. The receptors originated from a male donor in good health and CMV-seropositive. Each CDR3 is given with its conserved first and last residue.

j_gene: TRBJ1-1; v_gene: TRBV27; CDR3aa: CASSVRGLGTEAFF
j_gene: TRBJ1-2; v_gene: TRBV19; CDR3aa: CASSVTGTDGHTF
j_gene: TRBJ1-1; v_gene: TRBV7-9; CDR3aa: CASSTLTVGEAFF
j_gene: TRBJ1-2; v_gene: TRBV28; CDR3aa: CASKFGRDFYGYTF
j_gene: TRBJ2-7; v_gene: TRBV7-8; CDR3aa: CASTPALRGSYEQYF
j_gene: TRBJ2-7; v_gene: TRBV4-1; CDR3aa: CASSQANLAALYEQYF
j_gene: TRBJ2-7; v_gene: TRBV5-4; CDR3aa: CASSPRTSGGLSYEQYF
j_gene: TRBJ1-4; v_gene: TRBV27; CDR3aa: CASSSRDRGPEKLFF
j_gene: TRBJ1-5; v_gene: TRBV7-9; CDR3aa: CASSSGNNQPQHF
j_gene: TRBJ1-1; v_gene: TRBV19; CDR3aa: CASSPQSPAGARTEAFF
j_gene: TRBJ2-5; v_gene: TRBV6-5; CDR3aa: CASGQAEETQYF
j_gene: TRBJ2-3; v_gene: TRBV7-9; CDR3aa: CASSPKRVEVDTQYF
j_gene: TRBJ1-1; v_gene: TRBV2; CDR3aa: CASSYIMNTEAFF
j_gene: TRBJ2-2; v_gene: TRBV6-1; CDR3aa: CASSALAATGELFF
j_gene: TRBJ1-2; v_gene: TRBV11-2; CDR3aa: CASSLEGTGGGYTF
j_gene: TRBJ1-3; v_gene: TRBV7-9; CDR3aa: CASSAQGTSSGNTIYF
j_gene: TRBJ1-5; v_gene: TRBV19; CDR3aa: CASSMQGSNQPQHF
j_gene: TRBJ1-6; v_gene: TRBV4-1; CDR3aa: CASSLRGEVLDSPLHF
j_gene: TRBJ2-7; v_gene: TRBV5-1; CDR3aa: CASSSEGTYEQYF